This record concerns one TCR beta chain sequence. Its target is not known. The data were taken from a study of T cell responses to AZD1222 COVID-19 vaccine. Study-wide results and limits: Females outnumbered males among donors, who were mostly white British; clonal diversity was possibly underestimated. Receipt of two AZD1222 doses was followed by a rise in Spike-specific TCR breadth and depth. None of the repertoires were sampled until the peak T cell response had passed.

From germline, CDR1 is MNHEY and CDR2 SVGEGT. Trimming removed 2 bases from V and 1 base from J, with 8 bases in between. This CDR3 is 14 amino acids long. It was second doses at about 4 or about 12 weeks that were pooled. The data were produced by immunoSEQ multiplex PCR, yet TCRdb's version contains in-frame clones alone and is incomplete. The sample shows 180,000 or so clones, around 92% of them seen only once. The sequence derives from an adult who received the AZD1222 COVID-19 vaccine. The chain has TRBV6-2 or TRBV6-3 and TRBJ1-1, with D unresolved. The sequences come from peripheral blood, collected 28 days after the second AZD1222 dose. DNA for the CDR3: TGTGCCAGCAGTTACGGGTTACCGAACACTGAAGCTTTCTTT. Amino acids: CASSYGLPNTEAFF.